The next 32 T cell receptor beta chains were all read from a single sample in a study of prognosis after radiotherapy for stage I lung cancer. Researchers used two-round multiplex PCR to amplify TCR beta CDR3 starting from genomic DNA. Individual primers that were specific to each TRBV and TRBJ gene served in first-round PCR. Using its own MiXCR run on the multiplex PCR reads, TCRdb lists one record per CDR3 protein. The sample carries about 51,000 distinct CDR3 sequences, less than 35% recorded once. The sequenced sample was PBMCs, obtained before or after stereotactic body radiation therapy (not recorded which). The receptors were sampled from a donor over 45 with non-small cell lung cancer.

This clonotype has at least ten counts. The chain links TRBV20-1 to TRBJ2-3; 7 nucleotides agree with TRBD2. The germline V gene encodes CDR1 DFQATT and CDR2 SNEGSKA (reference sequence). V lost 6 bases to trimming and J lost 2 bases; unmatched junction nucleotides: 8. The length of the CDR3 is 14 residues. The CDR3 loop reads CSAEKRGFTDTQYF. In DNA form, the CDR3 reads TGCAGTGCAGAGAAGCGGGGCTTCACAGATACGCAGTATTTT.

Comment on this clonotype: Since a far larger clone is one base different, this is likely a read error. The chain combines TRBV6-4 with TRBJ2-2; 11 bases are shared with TRBD2. CDR1 and CDR2 from the germline V gene are MRHNA and SNTAGT. The CDR3 spans 14 residues. Trimming removed 10 bases from V and 6 bases from J; junction bases left unmatched: 7. CDR3 DNA: TGTGCCACCATACTAGCGGGAGACTCCGGGGAGCTGTTTTTT. Translation: CATILAGDSGELFF.

This clonotype has ten or more counts. J is TRBJ2-5 and V is TRBV20-1, with D maybe TRBD1 (7 bases). Trimming pared 1 base from V and 4 bases from J, leaving 10 bases between. The CDR3 extends over 13 amino acids. The V gene's germline CDR1 is DFQATT and CDR2 SNEGSKA (reference sequence). CDR3 protein: CSARGQGGETQYF. CDR3 sequence (DNA): TGCAGTGCTAGAGGTCAGGGGGGAGAGACCCAGTACTTC.

On this clonotype itself: This CDR3 fails to terminate in the conserved phenylalanine or tryptophan, so it likely reflects a read error. The V gene is TRBV24-1, the J gene TRBJ2-5; unclear D gene. Per the germline V gene, CDR1 is KGHDR and CDR2 is SFDVKD. Trimming removed 7 bases from V and 0 bases from J, with 5 bases in between. This CDR3 contains 12 residues. The CDR3 reads CATRQDQETQYL. The CDR3 DNA reads TGTGCCACCAGACAAGACCAAGAGACCCAGTACTTA.

This clonotype was seen many times. This chain links TRBV19 with TRBJ2-2, with D tentatively TRBD1 or TRBD2 (5 bases each). The CDR3 is 15 residues long. V was cut by 8 bases and J by 4 bases, with 17 bases left in between. CDR1 and CDR2 from the germline V gene are LNHDA and SQIVND (reference sequence). CDR3 nucleotide sequence: TGTGCCAGTCAATATCGTCGAGGGGTCACCGGGGAGCTGTTTTTT. It is translated as CASQYRRGVTGELFF.

V usage is TRBV11-2 and J usage is TRBJ2-5; no clear D gene. The V end lost 6 bases, the J end lost 8 bases, and 22 bases lay between the germline ends. Germline V gene lookup returns CDR1 SGHAT and CDR2 FQNNGV. This CDR3 is 15 amino acids long. CDR3 residues: CASRPDILWSGTQYF. CDR3 DNA: TGTGCCAGCAGACCTGACATCTTGTGGTCCGGTACCCAGTACTTC.

This clonotype occurred once. A much larger clone differs from this one at a single base, so this may be a read error. The rearrangement joins TRBV6-2 or TRBV6-3 to TRBJ2-3; 7 nucleotides align to TRBD1. Trimming at V came to 5 bases and at J to 8 bases, leaving 10 bases not matched to a gene. The CDR3 runs 14 residues. The V gene's germline CDR1 is MNHEY and CDR2 SVGEGT. CDR3 loop: CASSRQGVSATQYF. The CDR3, as DNA: TGTGCCAGCAGTCGACAGGGAGTCTCGGCTACGCAGTATTTT.

A note on this clonotype: A read error may be the cause here, since a much bigger clone is one base away. V is TRBV7-2 and J is TRBJ1-5; D is perhaps TRBD1 (5 bases). V shed 5 bases and J shed 5 bases, with 19 bases lying between them. From germline, CDR1 is SGHTA and CDR2 FQGNSA. The CDR3 runs 16 residues. The CDR3 protein is CASSPVARVGYQPQHF. DNA of the CDR3: TGTGCCAGCAGCCCCGTGGCCAGGGTAGGATATCAGCCCCAGCATTTT.

This clonotype was recorded many times. V usage is TRBV2 and J usage is TRBJ1-2; D is unclear. The CDR3 loop spans 15 amino acids. The ends were cut back, 4 bases at V and 5 bases at J, with 17 bases in the middle. Germline V gene sequence: CDR1 SNHLY, CDR2 FYNNEI. The CDR3 coding sequence is TGTGCCAGCAGTGTTGGTCACGACCTACAATATGGCTACACCTTC. It translates to CASSVGHDLQYGYTF.

As concerns this clonotype: A much larger clone is a single base away; this may be a read error. V gene TRBV9 combines with J gene TRBJ2-7; TRBD2 aligns across 9 bases. V trimming: 1 base; J trimming: 6 bases; junction bases outside the gene matches: 11. CDR1 is SGDLS, CDR2 YYNGEE, per germline. This CDR3 region has 16 residues. CDR3 sequence: CASSVQGSGGMGEQYF. As DNA, the CDR3 is TGTGCCAGCAGCGTACAAGGTAGCGGGGGTATGGGCGAGCAGTACTTC.

This clonotype was picked up many times. DNA for the CDR3: TGTGCCAGCAGCTTGGAAGTGGGAGGGGAAGACGAGCAGTACTTC. As protein: CASSLEVGGEDEQYF. The chain joins TRBV5-4 to TRBJ2-7, with TRBD2 matching over 7 bases. With 0 bases clipped from V and 5 bases from J, the junction kept 8 bases outside the gene matches. CDR1 and CDR2 from the germline V gene are SGHNT and YYREEE (reference sequence). The CDR3 is 15 residues long.

Many counts were recorded for this clonotype. This chain uses TRBV28 with TRBJ2-1; D unresolved. Germline assignment: CDR1 MDHEN and CDR2 SYDVKM. V was clipped by 5 bases and J by 5 bases, with 16 bases between them. The CDR3 sequence is 15 residues long. The CDR3 DNA reads as TGTGCCAGCAGTATATCTGCCATAGGACACAATGAGCAGTTCTTC. It translates to CASSISAIGHNEQFF. The full variable domain, in which reference TRBV28 and TRBJ2-1 provide the parts outside the CDR3, is DVKVTQSSRYLVKRTGEKVFLECVQDMDHENMFWYRQDPGLGLRLIYFSYDVKMKEKGDIPEGYSVSREKKERFSLILESASTNQTSMYLCASSISAIGHNEQFFGPGTRLTVL.

This clonotype was recorded once. This sequence joins TRBV5-1 and TRBJ1-2, with 9 bases matching TRBD1. The trim removed 4 bases at V and 8 bases at J, leaving 3 bases unmatched. This CDR3 has 12 amino acids. In germline, CDR1 is SGHRS, CDR2 YFSETQ. The CDR3 loop is CASSRDRVGYTF. CDR3 DNA: TGCGCCAGCAGCAGGGACAGGGTAGGCTACACCTTC.

This clonotype appeared many times. V and J are TRBV18 and TRBJ1-1; D gene uncertain. The CDR3 spans 14 residues. The germline CDR1 and CDR2 sequences are KGHSH and LQKENI. V lost 4 bases, J lost 3 bases, and 12 bases lay in between. DNA of the CDR3: TGTGCCAGCTCACGTAGTGGTGGGGACACTGAAGCTTTCTTT. Its protein is CASSRSGGDTEAFF.

This clonotype has ten or more counts. The chain has TRBV27 and TRBJ2-7; D is uncertain. CDR1 and CDR2 (germline): MNHEY, SMNVEV (reference sequence). This CDR3 has 14 residues. V shed 6 bases and J shed 2 bases, with 14 bases lying between them. CDR3 protein: CASSEAGRTYEQYF. The CDR3 region has the DNA TGTGCCAGCAGCGAGGCAGGTAGGACCTACGAGCAGTACTTC.

As concerns this clonotype: This sequence may be a read error, since a much larger clone differs from it by one base. The gene calls are TRBV28 and TRBJ2-5, with 7 bases identical to TRBD2. This CDR3 comprises 16 residues. Unmatched junction bases numbered 13, after V lost 5 bases and J lost 4 bases. Germline-derived CDR1 and CDR2 are MDHEN and SYDVKM. CDR3 nucleotide sequence: TGTGCCAGCAGTCCAGAGGGGCTAGCGGTAGTAGAGACCCAGTACTTC. It translates to CASSPEGLAVVETQYF.

Ten or more counts support this clonotype. V is TRBV20-1 and J is TRBJ1-2; D remains unclear. Deletions cut 3 bases from V and 7 bases from J, with 12 bases between. The germline V gene encodes CDR1 DFQATT and CDR2 SNEGSKA (reference sequence). This CDR3 is built from 12 residues. CDR3 in DNA: TGCAGTGCTAGTTTACTTGGCTTTGGCTACACCTTC. This encodes CSASLLGFGYTF.

This clonotype has just a few counts. This sequence may be a read error, since a much larger clone differs from it by one base. The rearrangement joins TRBV12-5 to TRBJ2-3; 8 nucleotides align to TRBD2. The CDR3 is made up of 14 amino acids. Germline assignment: CDR1 LGHNT and CDR2 FRNRAP. This CDR3 is CASGSSGSTGTQYF. CDR3 nucleotide sequence: TGTGCTAGTGGTTCAAGCGGGAGCACAGGTACGCAGTATTTT.

Ten or more counts support this clonotype. The V call is TRBV11-2, the J call TRBJ2-7; D may correspond to TRBD1 or TRBD2 (5 bases each). The V gene lost 2 bases and the J gene lost 0 bases, with 14 bases spanning the gap. CDR3 size: 16 residues. Germline-derived CDR1 and CDR2 are SGHAT and FQNNGV. The CDR3 is CASSLSRGASSYEQYF. The CDR3, as DNA: TGTGCCAGCAGCTTATCAAGAGGGGCTAGCTCCTACGAGCAGTACTTC.

CDR3 sequence reads: CAWNGRVEMAFF. CDR3 nucleotide sequence: TGTGCCTGGAATGGGAGGGTGGAGATGGCTTTCTTT. The V gene is TRBV30, the J gene TRBJ1-1; D not certain. CDR1 is GTSNPN and CDR2 is SVGIG in the germline V gene (reference sequence). The length of the CDR3 is 12 residues. V was trimmed by 4 bases and J by 11 bases, leaving 17 bases between them.

This clonotype was detected many times. The chain joins TRBV24-1 to TRBJ2-7; D unresolved. This CDR3 contains 13 residues. V was clipped by 6 bases and J by 0 bases, with 8 bases between them. Germline-derived CDR1 and CDR2 are KGHDR and SFDVKD. CDR3 protein: CATSHPSSYEQYF. Here the CDR3 DNA reads TGTGCCACCAGTCACCCTAGCTCCTACGAGCAGTACTTC.

At least ten counts were recorded for this clonotype. J is TRBJ2-7 and V is TRBV4-2, with D possibly matching TRBD2 (5 bases). This CDR3 comprises 15 residues. The V gene lost 0 bases and the J gene lost 1 base, with 10 bases spanning the gap. The V gene's germline CDR1 is LGHNA and CDR2 YNFKEQ. CDR3 in DNA: TGTGCCAGCAGCCAAGATCGGGAATCTTCCTACGAGCAGTACTTC. Translation: CASSQDRESSYEQYF.

The sample holds many counts of this clonotype. The chain joins TRBV28 to TRBJ2-3; tentatively, D is TRBD1 or TRBD2 (6 bases each). This CDR3 region has 15 residues. V lost 5 bases to trimming and J lost 11 bases, with 23 bases between them. Germline V lookup: CDR1 MDHEN, CDR2 SYDVKM. CDR3 in amino acids: CASSITGAVVPLQYF. For the CDR3, the DNA is TGTGCCAGCAGTATAACGGGGGCGGTGGTTCCATTGCAGTATTTT.

This clonotype was observed many times. The CDR3 is CASSQGTVDYEQYF. The DNA for the CDR3 is TGTGCCAGCAGCCAGGGGACAGTAGACTACGAGCAGTACTTC. The chain links TRBV3-1 to TRBJ2-7, with 7 bases aligning to TRBD1. Looked up from germline, CDR1 is LGHDT and CDR2 is YNNKEL (reference sequence). CDR3 length: 14 amino acids. V was clipped by 3 bases and J by 3 bases; unmatched bases: 5.

As for this clonotype: With a much larger clone just one base away, this may be a read error. The rearrangement uses TRBV7-8 and TRBJ1-4; 7 bases match TRBD1. This CDR3 contains 15 residues. J lost 1 base, V lost 2 bases, and 1 base had no gene match. Germline V gene data show CDR1 as SGHVS and CDR2 as FQNEAQ. The CDR3 DNA reads as TGTGCCAGCAGCTTACAGGGGGAAACTAATGAAAAACTGTTTTTT. This gives the protein CASSLQGETNEKLFF.

This clonotype appeared many times. The chain uses TRBV30 and TRBJ2-7; the D is unclear. This CDR3 spans 15 amino acids. Trimming removed 0 bases at V and 0 bases at J, with 12 bases between. Germline values: CDR1 GTSNPN, CDR2 SVGIG (reference sequence). CDR3 protein: CAWSVGSSFSYEQYF. The CDR3 coding sequence is TGTGCCTGGAGTGTGGGCAGCAGTTTCTCCTACGAGCAGTACTTC.

Comment on this clonotype: Germline is not matched at one junction end, which may reflect a read error. This rearrangement joins TRBV6-2 or TRBV6-3 to TRBJ2-3; D could derive from TRBD1 or TRBD2 (5 bases each). Germline V CDR1 and CDR2: MNHEY, SVGEGT. This CDR3 is built from 14 residues. Here the CDR3 reads CASSYWTPRDTQYF. The CDR3 region has the DNA TGTGCCAGCAGTTACTGGACACCGAGGGATACACAGTATTTT.

The rearrangement links TRBV6-9 to TRBJ1-2, with a tentative D call TRBD1 (5 bases). CDR1 and CDR2 from the germline V gene are MNHGY and SVAAGI. V was cut by 4 bases and J by 8 bases, with 14 bases left in between. There are 13 residues in the CDR3. CDR3 DNA: TGTGCCAGCAGTTGGGGACTAGCGGGGGGCTACACCTTC. Protein: CASSWGLAGGYTF.

This clonotype appeared once. A far larger clone is a single base away, which makes a read error likely. This chain uses TRBV6-5 with TRBJ1-5, with a weak D call TRBD1 (6 bases). The V gene lost 10 bases and the J gene lost 3 bases, with 19 bases spanning the gap. Germline loops: CDR1 MNHEY, CDR2 SVGAGI. CDR3 length: 15 amino acids. The CDR3: CATSPTGINNQPQHF. The CDR3 region has the DNA TGTGCCACCAGCCCCACAGGGATTAACAATCAGCCCCAGCATTTT.

The chain has TRBV19 and TRBJ1-6, with 8 bases aligning to TRBD1. Germline loops: CDR1 LNHDA, CDR2 SQIVND (reference sequence). Trimming at V came to 9 bases and at J to 5 bases, leaving 6 bases not matched to a gene. This CDR3 is 14 amino acids long. The CDR3 region is CASRTGLHNSPLHF. CDR3 bases: TGTGCCAGCCGGACAGGGTTACATAATTCACCCCTCCACTTT. The entire variable domain, with the rest obtained from reference TRBV19 and TRBJ1-6, is as follows: DGGITQSPKYLFRKEGQNVTLSCEQNLNHDAMYWYRQDPGQGLRLIYYSQIVNDFQKGDIAEGYSVSREKKESFPLTVTSAQKNPTAFYLCASRTGLHNSPLHFGNGTRLTVT.

This clonotype was found many times. One end of the junction does not line up with germline, which may come from a read error. This sequence joins TRBV5-6 and TRBJ2-5; 7 nucleotides align to TRBD1. The CDR3 extends over 11 amino acids. Germline lookup yields CDR1 SGHDT and CDR2 YYEEEE. In nucleotides, the CDR3 is TGTGCCAGCAGCTTGACGGGACAGCCCTTCTTC. Translation: CASSLTGQPFF.

The CDR3 coding sequence is TGTGCCAGCAGCTTAGATCCCCCCGGCGGGAGTCGGAATGAGCAGTTCTTC. Translated: CASSLDPPGGSRNEQFF. The chain recombines TRBV11-3 with TRBJ2-1, with 7 positions matching TRBD2. The CDR3 totals 17 residues. J was trimmed by 7 bases and V by 0 bases; bases with no gene match: 12. The germline gives CDR1 SGHNT, CDR2 YENEEA. The full variable domain, rest sourced from reference TRBV11-3 and TRBJ2-1, is EAGVVQSPRYKIIEKKQPVAFWCNPISGHNTLYWYLQNLGQGPELLIRYENEEAVDDSQLPKDRFSAERLKGVDSTLKIQPAELGDSAVYLCASSLDPPGGSRNEQFFGPGTRLTVL.